This T cell receptor (beta chain) was observed in a study of metastatic and nonmetastatic thyroid tumors. Each patient came to thyroid surgery without any prior treatment (of any kind). With MiXCR, TCRdb reprocessed the PCR reads. This sample has roughly 25,000 clones, with less than 25% found just once. This clone was picked up many times. Its antigen remains unidentified. One junction end disagrees with the germline gene, perhaps due to a read error. The CDR3 runs to 17 residues. In germline, CDR1 is SSHAT, CDR2 FNYEAQ (reference sequence). Study-wide results and caveats: Benign nodules were reported to have significantly lower TCR beta diversity than malignant thyroid tumors, in blood and tumor.

The sequencing input was blood. This clonotype was sampled from a male donor with papillary thyroid cancer or a benign thyroid nodule (not recorded which). Some clones in this sample may be carry-over from other donors' samples. This sequence joins TRBV7-7 and TRBJ2-7, with D unresolved. CDR3 in DNA: TGTGCTAGCAGCTTACTGCCCCCTCCCAGCGAACCCTCCGAGCAGTACTTC. Its protein product is CASSLLPPPSEPSEQYF.